The sequence of this TCR beta chain was determined in a study of T cell changes during pregnancy in multiple sclerosis. V shed 5 bases and J shed 2 bases, with 15 bases lying between them. The germline V gene encodes CDR1 MNHEY and CDR2 SMNVEV (reference sequence). The CDR3 runs 15 residues. Sequenced by immunoSEQ multiplex PCR; TCRdb stores in-frame clones only, minus some. This table holds around 49,000 clones, 95% found once. This receptor was identified in a female donor with multiple sclerosis, enrolled in a pregnancy study. Here the sequenced sample was CD8+ T cells from peripheral blood mononuclear cells, taken in the first trimester of pregnancy. V usage is TRBV27 and J usage is TRBJ2-5; perhaps TRBD2 as D (6 bases). The CDR3 loop reads CASSPPPGRQETQYF. The CDR3 bases are TGTGCCAGCAGTCCACCCCCGGGGAGGCAAGAGACCCAGTACTTC.